The T cell receptor (beta chain) described here comes from a study of T cells in Graves' hyperthyroidism and ophthalmopathy. Study context: Sampling of peripheral blood happened at initial diagnosis, prior to any treatment.

CDR3 size: 14 residues. The germline CDR1 and CDR2 sequences are DFQATT and SNEGSKA (reference sequence). The V end lost 3 bases, the J end lost 3 bases, and 12 bases lay between the germline ends. Researchers took RNA transcripts and amplified the TCR beta CDR3 regions from them. The TCR CDR3 first-round RT-PCR relied on the HTBI primer set. One entry per CDR3 protein results from TCRdb running MiXCR on the multiplex PCR reads. This sample has roughly 510,000 distinct CDR3 sequences, with under 25% found just once. Overall study findings and caveats: Most clonotypes that expanded in the thyroid above 0.001 also showed up in blood.

About this clonotype: Antigen unknown.

The V gene is TRBV20-1, the J gene TRBJ2-1, with D perhaps being TRBD1 or TRBD2 (5 bases each). This sequence was found in a man aged 18 to 29 with Graves' hyperthyroidism. The source material was blood. CDR3 in amino acids: CSARRGERYNEQFF. For the CDR3, the DNA is TGCAGTGCTAGGAGGGGAGAGCGCTACAATGAGCAGTTCTTC.